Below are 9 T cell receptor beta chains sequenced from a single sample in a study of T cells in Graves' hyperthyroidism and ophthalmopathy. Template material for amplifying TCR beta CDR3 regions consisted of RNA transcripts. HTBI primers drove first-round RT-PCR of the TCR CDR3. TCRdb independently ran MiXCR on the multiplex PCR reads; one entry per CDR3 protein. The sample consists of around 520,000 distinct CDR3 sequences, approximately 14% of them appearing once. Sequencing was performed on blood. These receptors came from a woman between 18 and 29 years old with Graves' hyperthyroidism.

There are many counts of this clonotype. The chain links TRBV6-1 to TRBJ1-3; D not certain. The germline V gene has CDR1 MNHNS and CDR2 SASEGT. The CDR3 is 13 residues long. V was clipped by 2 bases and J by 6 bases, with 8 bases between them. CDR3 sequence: CASSELEQNTIYF. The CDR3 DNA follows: TGTGCCAGCAGTGAATTAGAACAAAACACCATATATTTT.

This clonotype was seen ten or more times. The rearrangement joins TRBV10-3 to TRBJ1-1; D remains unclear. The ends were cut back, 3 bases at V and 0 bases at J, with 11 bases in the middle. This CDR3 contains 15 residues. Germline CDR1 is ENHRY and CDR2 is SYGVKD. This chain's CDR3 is CAISDPGRLNTEAFF. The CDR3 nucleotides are TGTGCCATCAGTGATCCCGGACGGCTGAACACTGAAGCTTTCTTT.

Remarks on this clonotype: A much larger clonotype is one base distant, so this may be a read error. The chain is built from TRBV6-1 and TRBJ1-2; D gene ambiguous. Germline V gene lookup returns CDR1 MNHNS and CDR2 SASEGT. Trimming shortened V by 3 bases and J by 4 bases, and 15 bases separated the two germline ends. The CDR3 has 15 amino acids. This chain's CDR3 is CASSDDPYAVYGYTF. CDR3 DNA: TGTGCCAGCAGTGATGATCCCTATGCAGTCTATGGCTACACCTTC.

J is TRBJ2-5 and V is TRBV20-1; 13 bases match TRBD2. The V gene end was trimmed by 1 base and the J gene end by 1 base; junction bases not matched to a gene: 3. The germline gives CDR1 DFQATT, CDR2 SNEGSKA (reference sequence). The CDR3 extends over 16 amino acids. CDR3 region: CSARGTSGRPQETQYF. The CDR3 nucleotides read TGCAGTGCTAGAGGGACTAGCGGGAGACCCCAAGAGACCCAGTACTTC.

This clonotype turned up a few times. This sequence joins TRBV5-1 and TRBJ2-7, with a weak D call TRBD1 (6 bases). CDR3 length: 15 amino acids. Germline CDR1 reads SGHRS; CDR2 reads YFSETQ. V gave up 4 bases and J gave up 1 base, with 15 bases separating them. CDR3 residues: CASSLSTGWSYEQYV. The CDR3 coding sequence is TGCGCCAGCAGCCTGTCGACAGGTTGGTCCTACGAGCAGTACGTC.

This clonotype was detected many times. This CDR3 reads CASSQQMGGNYGYTF. As DNA, the CDR3 is TGTGCCAGCAGTCAACAAATGGGAGGGAACTATGGCTACACCTTC. The gene calls are TRBV27 and TRBJ1-2, with D unclear. Germline lookup yields CDR1 MNHEY and CDR2 SMNVEV (reference sequence). The length of the CDR3 is 15 residues. V gave up 5 bases and J gave up 2 bases, with 15 bases separating them.

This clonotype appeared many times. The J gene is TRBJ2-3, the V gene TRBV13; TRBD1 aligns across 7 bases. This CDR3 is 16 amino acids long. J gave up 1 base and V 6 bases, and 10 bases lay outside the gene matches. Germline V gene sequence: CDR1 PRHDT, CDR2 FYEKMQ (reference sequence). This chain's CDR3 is CASSDSRTGRTDTQYF. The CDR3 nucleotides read TGTGCCAGCAGTGATTCCCGGACAGGCCGCACAGATACGCAGTATTTT.

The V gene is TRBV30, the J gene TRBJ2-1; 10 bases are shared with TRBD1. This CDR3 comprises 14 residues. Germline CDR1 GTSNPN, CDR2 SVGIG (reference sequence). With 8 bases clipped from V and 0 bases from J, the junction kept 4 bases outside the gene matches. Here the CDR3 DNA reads TGTGCCGGAGACAGGGGGCGCTCCTACAATGAGCAGTTCTTC. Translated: CAGDRGRSYNEQFF.

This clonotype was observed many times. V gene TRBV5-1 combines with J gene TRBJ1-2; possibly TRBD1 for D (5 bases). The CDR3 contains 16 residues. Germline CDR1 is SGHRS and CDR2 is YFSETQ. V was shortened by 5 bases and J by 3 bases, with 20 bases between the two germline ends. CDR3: CASRHTPGLGDYGYTF. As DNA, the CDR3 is TGCGCCAGCAGGCATACACCGGGTCTGGGGGACTATGGCTACACCTTC.